One sample yielded the 5 T cell receptor beta chains listed below, sequenced in a study of T cells expressing NK-cell markers. TCRdb re-called the 5' RACE reads; every CDR3 protein appears as one record, without DNA. The sample table sets out some 150,000 distinct CDR3 sequences. What was sequenced was blood T cells: a sorted CD56 or NKG2C T cell subset, CD4+ or CD8+ T cells, or bulk PBMC T cells (not recorded which). These receptors were taken from a man aged 18-30 years in good health.

The chain uses TRBV11-2 and TRBJ2-1. CDR1 is SGHAT and CDR2 is FQNNGV in the germline V gene. CDR3 length: 14 amino acids. This CDR3 is CASSLGITTDEQFF.

CDR3 in amino acids: CSARGGTSGSMEETQYF. The V and J genes are TRBV20-1 and TRBJ2-5; TCRdb proposes TRBD2, but this gene call is untestable without DNA. Germline lookup yields CDR1 DFQATT and CDR2 SNEGSKA (reference sequence). The CDR3 is made up of 17 amino acids.

This rearrangement joins TRBV10-3 to TRBJ2-7; TCRdb's D gene call, TRBD2, goes unchecked for lack of DNA. The CDR3 is made up of 14 amino acids. Germline V gene sequence: CDR1 ENHRY, CDR2 SYGVKD. CDR3 sequence reads: CAISWDGGSYEQYF.

This chain uses TRBV24-1 with TRBJ2-3; the D gene TCRdb calls, TRBD1, cannot be checked with no DNA. Germline V gene sequence: CDR1 KGHDR, CDR2 SFDVKD. This CDR3 spans 17 amino acids. CDR3 sequence: CATSDFQGGGITDTQYF.

The chain has TRBV4-1 and TRBJ2-5; TCRdb's D call, TRBD2, is unchecked because there is no DNA. The CDR3 length is 14 residues. The germline CDR1 and CDR2 sequences are MGHRA and YSYEKL. CDR3 in amino acids: CASSPLAGTETQYF.